These 15 T cell receptor beta chains came from one sample sequenced in a study of neoadjuvant nivolumab and ipilimumab in lung cancer. Data came from immunoSEQ multiplex PCR; TCRdb stores just in-frame clones and leaves some out. The sample contains 25,000 to 35,000 clones, 80% to 95% of which appear only once. This sample comprised peripheral blood, obtained after neoadjuvant nivolumab, alone or with ipilimumab, at or shortly before surgery. The receptors shown here come from an adult with non-small cell lung cancer.

The chain joins TRBV5-6 to TRBJ2-5; D ambiguous. CDR1 is SGHDT and CDR2 is YYEEEE in the germline V gene. The CDR3 is made up of 14 amino acids. The V end lost 1 base, the J end lost 5 bases, and 12 bases lay between the germline ends. CDR3 nucleotides: TGTGCCAGCAGCTTGCCCGGAAATGGGGAGACCCAGTACTTC. Its protein product is CASSLPGNGETQYF.

The gene calls are TRBV29-1 and TRBJ2-3; D may be TRBD2 (6 bases). Trimming cost V 6 bases and J 9 bases, with 25 bases left between them. The length of the CDR3 is 15 residues. CDR1 is SQVTM and CDR2 is ANQGSEA in the germline V gene. The CDR3 here is CSVGSGHSIGGTQYF. The CDR3 DNA sequence: TGCAGCGTCGGTTCTGGACACTCGATTGGGGGGACGCAGTATTTT.

The rearrangement joins TRBV13 to TRBJ2-5; 7 nucleotides agree with TRBD1. This CDR3 has 14 residues. V shed 3 bases, J shed 1 base, and the junction held 2 bases outside the gene matches. CDR1 PRHDT and CDR2 FYEKMQ come from the germline V gene (reference sequence). This chain's CDR3 is CASSLTGTQETQYF. The CDR3 DNA sequence: TGTGCCAGCAGCTTGACAGGGACCCAAGAGACCCAGTACTTC. The complete variable domain, with remaining parts taken from reference TRBV13 and TRBJ2-5, reads AAGVIQSPRHLIKEKRETATLKCYPIPRHDTVYWYQQGPGQDPQFLISFYEKMQSDKGSIPDRFSAQQFSDYHSELNMSSLELGDSALYFCASSLTGTQETQYFGPGTRLLVL.

The V call is TRBV10-2, the J call TRBJ2-3; TRBD2 agrees at 11 bases. J was trimmed by 4 bases and V by 8 bases; bases with no gene match: 2. The germline V gene encodes CDR1 WSHSY and CDR2 SAAADI. CDR3 length equals 13 residues. DNA for the CDR3: TGCGCCAGCTTACTAGCGGGAGCAGATACGCAGTATTTT. It encodes CASLLAGADTQYF.

This chain links TRBV27 with TRBJ2-7, with 9 bases lining up with TRBD1. This CDR3 has 15 amino acids. From germline, CDR1 is MNHEY and CDR2 SMNVEV (reference sequence). J lost 2 bases, V lost 5 bases, and 7 bases had no gene match. CDR3 DNA sequence: TGTGCCAGCAGTATTCGGACAGGGGTGACCTACGAGCAGTACTTC. It specifies CASSIRTGVTYEQYF.

The rearrangement joins TRBV11-3 to TRBJ2-2; the D gene could be TRBD1 or TRBD2 (7 bases each). The CDR3 has 16 residues. Trimming cost V 5 bases and J 1 base, with 14 bases left between them. Germline V gene lookup returns CDR1 SGHNT and CDR2 YENEEA. CDR3 amino acids: CASSRRGGVNTGELFF. As DNA, the CDR3 is TGTGCCAGCAGCCGCAGGGGGGGAGTGAACACCGGGGAGCTGTTTTTT.

V is TRBV5-1 and J is TRBJ1-4; no firm D call. The V gene's germline CDR1 is SGHRS and CDR2 YFSETQ. The CDR3 totals 15 residues. V was pared by 1 base and J by 6 bases, with 13 bases between. The CDR3 region has the DNA TGCGCCAGCAGCTTGCCGACGGATTCCGATGAAAAACTGTTTTTT. This codes for CASSLPTDSDEKLFF.

The CDR3, as DNA: TGTGCCAGTCCATCAGGGGTCCGTAGCTCTGGAAACACCATATATTTT. It translates to CASPSGVRSSGNTIYF. The chain couples TRBV2 to TRBJ1-3, with D possibly being TRBD1 (6 bases). The CDR3 runs 16 residues. Trimming left V 9 bases short and J 0 bases short, with 18 bases between. The germline CDR1 and CDR2 sequences are SNHLY and FYNNEI. Drawing the rest from reference TRBV2 and TRBJ1-3, the complete variable domain is EPEVTQTPSHQVTQMGQEVILRCVPISNHLYFYWYRQILGQKVEFLVSFYNNEISEKSEIFDDQFSVERPDGSNFTLKIRSTKLEDSAMYFCASPSGVRSSGNTIYFGEGSWLTVV.

The rearrangement links TRBV7-9 to TRBJ1-1, with D tentatively TRBD1 (5 bases). V was trimmed by 3 bases and J by 2 bases, leaving 7 bases between them. CDR3 length equals 13 residues. Germline V gene sequence: CDR1 SEHNR, CDR2 FQNEAQ (reference sequence). The CDR3 DNA sequence: TGTGCCAGCAGCTTTCAGGGAAACACTGAAGCTTTCTTT. Residues: CASSFQGNTEAFF.

This sequence joins TRBV9 and TRBJ2-3; 10 bases align to TRBD2. This CDR3 region has 18 residues. Per germline, CDR1 SGDLS and CDR2 YYNGEE. The V gene end was trimmed by 0 bases and the J gene end by 1 base; junction bases not matched to a gene: 8. The CDR3 DNA follows: TGTGCCAGCAGCGTAGATAGCGGGAGGTTTAAAGGCACAGATACGCAGTATTTT. Translation gives CASSVDSGRFKGTDTQYF. The whole variable domain, remainder taken from reference TRBV9 and TRBJ2-3, is DSGVTQTPKHLITATGQRVTLRCSPRSGDLSVYWYQQSLDQGLQFLIQYYNGEERAKGNILERFSAQQFPDLHSELNLSSLELGDSALYFCASSVDSGRFKGTDTQYFGPGTRLTVL.

The chain couples TRBV6-1 to TRBJ2-1; no definite D call. Germline V lookup: CDR1 MNHNS, CDR2 SASEGT. This CDR3 is 11 amino acids long. Trimming left V 6 bases short and J 10 bases short, with 10 bases between. The CDR3 nucleotides read TGTGCCAGCAGACCCGCGACGGAGCAGTTCTTC. Its translation: CASRPATEQFF.

V usage is TRBV28 and J usage is TRBJ2-7, with D hard to call. The CDR3 runs 11 residues. Looked up from germline, CDR1 is MDHEN and CDR2 is SYDVKM. The ends were cut back, 2 bases at V and 6 bases at J, with 5 bases in the middle. The CDR3 sequence: CASSLRGEQYF. The CDR3 DNA sequence: TGTGCCAGCAGTTTAAGAGGCGAGCAGTACTTC.

This CDR3 reads CASTTFDTQYF. In DNA, the CDR3 is TGTGCCAGCACCACATTTGATACGCAGTATTTT. The rearrangement links TRBV6-1 to TRBJ2-3, with unresolved D. The CDR3 is 11 amino acids. V shed 7 bases and J shed 6 bases, with 8 bases lying between them. Per the germline V gene, CDR1 is MNHNS and CDR2 is SASEGT.

V is TRBV11-3 and J is TRBJ2-7; 10 bases are shared with TRBD1. CDR1 and CDR2 from the germline V gene are SGHNT and YENEEA. V gave up 5 bases and J gave up 4 bases; unmatched junction bases: 5. CDR3 length equals 14 residues. DNA for the CDR3: TGTGCCAGCAGCCGGGACAGGGGATCGTACGAGCAGTACTTC. It codes for CASSRDRGSYEQYF. The variable domain in full, completed from reference TRBV11-3 and TRBJ2-7, reads EAGVVQSPRYKIIEKKQPVAFWCNPISGHNTLYWYLQNLGQGPELLIRYENEEAVDDSQLPKDRFSAERLKGVDSTLKIQPAELGDSAVYLCASSRDRGSYEQYFGPGTRLTVT.

The rearrangement joins TRBV2 to TRBJ1-2; no clear D. V lost 6 bases and J 0 bases, leaving 8 bases between the germline ends. CDR3 length: 13 amino acids. Per germline, CDR1 SNHLY and CDR2 FYNNEI. The CDR3 nucleotides are TGTGCCAGCAGGATTCCTGCTAACTATGGCTACACCTTC. Protein sequence: CASRIPANYGYTF.